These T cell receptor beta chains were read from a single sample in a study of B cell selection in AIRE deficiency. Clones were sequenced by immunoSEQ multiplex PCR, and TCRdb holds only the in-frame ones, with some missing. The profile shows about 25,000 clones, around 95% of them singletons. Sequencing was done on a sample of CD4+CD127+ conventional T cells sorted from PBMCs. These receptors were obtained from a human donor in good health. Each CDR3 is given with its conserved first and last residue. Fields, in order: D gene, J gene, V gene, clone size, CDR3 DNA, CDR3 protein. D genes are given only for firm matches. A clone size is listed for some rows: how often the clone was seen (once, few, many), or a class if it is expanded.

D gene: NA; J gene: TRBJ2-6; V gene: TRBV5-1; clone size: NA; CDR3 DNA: TGCGCCAGCAGCTTGGTGGGCGAGACGGGGGCCAACGTCCTGACTTTC; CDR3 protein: CASSLVGETGANVLTF
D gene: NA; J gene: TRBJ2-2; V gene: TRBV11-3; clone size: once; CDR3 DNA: TGTGCCAGCAGCTTAGATCGGTGGGGGCGAACGAACACCGGGGAGCTGTTTTTT; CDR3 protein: CASSLDRWGRTNTGELFF
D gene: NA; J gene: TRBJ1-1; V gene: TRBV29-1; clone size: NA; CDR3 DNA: TGCAGCGGGGACTCACGCGGGACGAACACTGAAGCTTTCTTT; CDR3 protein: CSGDSRGTNTEAFF
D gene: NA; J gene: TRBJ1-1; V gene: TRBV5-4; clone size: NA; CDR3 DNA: TGTGCCAGCAGCTTTTTGATGGGGACGGACACTGAAGCTTTCTTT; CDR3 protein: CASSFLMGTDTEAFF
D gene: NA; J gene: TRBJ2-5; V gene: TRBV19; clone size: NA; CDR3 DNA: TGTGCCAGTAGTATCACGGGTAGTGGAGAGACCCAGTACTTC; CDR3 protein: CASSITGSGETQYF
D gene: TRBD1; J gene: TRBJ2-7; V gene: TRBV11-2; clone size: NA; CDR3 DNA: TGTGCCAGCAGCTTAAACCGGGACAGGACCTACGAGCAGTACTTC; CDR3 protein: CASSLNRDRTYEQYF
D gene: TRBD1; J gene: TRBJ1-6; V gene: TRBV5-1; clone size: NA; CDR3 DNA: TGCGCCAGCAAGGAGACAGGGGATAATTCACCCCTCCACTTT; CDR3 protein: CASKETGDNSPLHF
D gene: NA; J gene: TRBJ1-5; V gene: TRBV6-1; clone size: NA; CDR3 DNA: TGTGCCAGCAGGGCCAGGGAAGGTCAGCCCCAGCATTTT; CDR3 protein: CASRAREGQPQHF
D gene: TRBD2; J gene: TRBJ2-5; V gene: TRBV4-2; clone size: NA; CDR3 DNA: TGTGCCAGCAGCCAAGGGCTAGCGGGGGGGCGGGAGACCCAGTACTTC; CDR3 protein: CASSQGLAGGRETQYF
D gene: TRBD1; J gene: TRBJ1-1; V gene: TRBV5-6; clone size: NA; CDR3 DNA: TGTGCCAGCAGCTTCCGATTAGGGGGCCATTCAGCTTTCTTT; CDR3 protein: CASSFRLGGHSAFF
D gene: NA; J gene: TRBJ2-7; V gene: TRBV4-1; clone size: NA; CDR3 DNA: TGCGCCAGCAGCCAGGCCCTAGTGGTGGGGACCGAGCAGTACTTC; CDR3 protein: CASSQALVVGTEQYF
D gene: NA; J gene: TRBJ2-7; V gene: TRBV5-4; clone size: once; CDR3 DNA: TGTGCCAGCAGTAGACAGGCTGGAGAGCAGTACTTC; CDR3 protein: CASSRQAGEQYF
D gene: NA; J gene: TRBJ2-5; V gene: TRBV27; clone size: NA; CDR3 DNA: TGTGCCAGCAGTTTATCGGACACCCAAGAGACCCAGTACTTC; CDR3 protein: CASSLSDTQETQYF
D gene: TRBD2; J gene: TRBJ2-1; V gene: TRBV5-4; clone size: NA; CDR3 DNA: TGTGCCAGCAGTCATAGCGGGGGGTTGACAAATGAGCAGTTCTTC; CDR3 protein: CASSHSGGLTNEQFF
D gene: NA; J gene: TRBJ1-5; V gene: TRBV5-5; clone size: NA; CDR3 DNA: TGTGCCAGCAGCTTCCGGGTTAGCAATCAGCCCCAGCATTTT; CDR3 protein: CASSFRVSNQPQHF
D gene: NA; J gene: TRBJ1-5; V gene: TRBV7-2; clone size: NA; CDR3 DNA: TGTGCCAGCAGCTTAGCCTCTCCGGGCCCCCAGCATTTT; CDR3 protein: CASSLASPGPQHF
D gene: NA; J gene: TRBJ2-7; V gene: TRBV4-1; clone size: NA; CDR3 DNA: TGCGCCAGCAGCCAAGTCCTGTGGTCTCAGGGGCGAGACGAGCAGTACTTC; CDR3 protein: CASSQVLWSQGRDEQYF
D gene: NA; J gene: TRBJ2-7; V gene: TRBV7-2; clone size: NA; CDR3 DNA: TGTGCCAGCAGCTTAGTTCCGGGGGGCACCTACGAGCAGTACTTC; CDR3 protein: CASSLVPGGTYEQYF
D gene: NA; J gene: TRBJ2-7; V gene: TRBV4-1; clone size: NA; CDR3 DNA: TGCGCCAGCAGCCAAGATTATTTCACTTACGAGCAGTACTTC; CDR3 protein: CASSQDYFTYEQYF
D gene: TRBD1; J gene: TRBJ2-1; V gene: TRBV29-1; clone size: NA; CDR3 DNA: TGCAGCGTTGAGAGGGGGGACGGGACAGGGGCTAACAATGAGCAGTTCTTC; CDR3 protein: CSVERGDGTGANNEQFF
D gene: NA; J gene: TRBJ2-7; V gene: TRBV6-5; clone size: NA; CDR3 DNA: TGTGCCAGCAGCGAACAGGGGGGGACCTACGAGCAGTACTTC; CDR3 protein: CASSEQGGTYEQYF
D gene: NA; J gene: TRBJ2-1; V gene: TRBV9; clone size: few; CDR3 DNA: TGTGCCAGCAGCGAGGGGGTGTGGGAGGGCTCCTACAATGAGCAGTTCTTC; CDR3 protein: CASSEGVWEGSYNEQFF
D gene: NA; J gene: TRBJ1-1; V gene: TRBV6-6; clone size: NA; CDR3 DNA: TGTGCCAGCAGTTACGAGCAGAACACTGAAGCTTTCTTT; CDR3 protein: CASSYEQNTEAFF
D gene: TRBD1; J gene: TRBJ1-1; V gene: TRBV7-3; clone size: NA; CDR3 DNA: TGTGCCAGCAGCTCACAGGGGAGCGGGACTGAAGCTTTCTTT; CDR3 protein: CASSSQGSGTEAFF
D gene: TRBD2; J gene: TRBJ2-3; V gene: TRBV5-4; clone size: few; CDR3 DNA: TGTGCCAGCTCCCCCCCTGTTGGGCTAGCGGGGGCAGATACGCAGTATTTT; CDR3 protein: CASSPPVGLAGADTQYF
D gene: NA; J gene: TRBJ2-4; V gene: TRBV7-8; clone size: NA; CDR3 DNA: TGTGCCAGCAGCTTGACAGCACGAGGGGAAAACATTCAGTACTTC; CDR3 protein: CASSLTARGENIQYF
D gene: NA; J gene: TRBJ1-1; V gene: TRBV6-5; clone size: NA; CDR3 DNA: TGTGCCAGCAGTTACGGGGGAAACACTGAAGCTTTCTTT; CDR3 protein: CASSYGGNTEAFF
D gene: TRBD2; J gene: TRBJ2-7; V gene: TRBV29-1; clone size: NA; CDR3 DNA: TGCAGCGTCGAAGGACTAGCGGGAGAACGGTACTACGAGCAGTACTTC; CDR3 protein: CSVEGLAGERYYEQYF
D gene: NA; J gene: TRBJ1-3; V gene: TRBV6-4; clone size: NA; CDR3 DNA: TGTGCCAGCAAAGAGGGAAAGCGAAACACCATATATTTT; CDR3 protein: CASKEGKRNTIYF
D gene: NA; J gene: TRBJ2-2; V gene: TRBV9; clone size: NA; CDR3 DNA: TGTGCCAGCAGCGGACTAGCGAACACCGGGGAGCTGTTTTTT; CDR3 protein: CASSGLANTGELFF
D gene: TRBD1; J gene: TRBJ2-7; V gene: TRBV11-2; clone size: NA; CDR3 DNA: TGTGCCAGCAGCTCAGAGACAGGGTTGTCCTACGAGCAGTACTTC; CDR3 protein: CASSSETGLSYEQYF